Ten or more counts support the clone carrying this TCR beta chain. The antigen is undetermined. Molecular barcoding with unique molecular identifiers was used for the TCRbeta library. From the PCR reads, TCRdb called clonotypes with MiXCR, one entry per CDR3 protein. The sample contains some 600,000 distinct CDR3 sequences, over 10% of which appear only once. The data originate from a study of T-cell reconstitution after alpha-beta-depleted transplantation in children. This CDR3 is built from 17 residues. Germline V gene data show CDR1 as MNHEY and CDR2 as SMNVEV (reference sequence). V was shortened by 0 bases and J by 9 bases, with 20 bases between the two germline ends. Findings and caveats of the study: It was newly produced T cells that mostly accounted for T-cell counts and diversity one year after transplant. Surviving recipient T cells and thymic progenitors underlay high day-60 TCRbeta diversity in some patients. It was reported that alpha-beta T cells came from several hundred expanded graft clones (about two months after transplant).

The rearrangement links TRBV27 to TRBJ2-2; D is unclear. Sequences were derived from PBMCs, mostly from graft donor cells, sampled 360 days after TCRalphabeta/CD19-depleted stem cell transplant. The receptor was isolated from a male patient younger than 18 who had a stem cell transplant for acute myeloid leukemia, so the T cells may come from the graft donor. DNA of the CDR3: TGTGCCAGCAGTTTATCGGCTGAGACTCCCCGACTCCGGGAGCTGTTTTTT. It yields the protein CASSLSAETPRLRELFF.